The 21 T cell receptor beta chains in this list originate from one sample, sequenced in a study of CD8 T cells in Susac syndrome (dated by TCRdb to between 2018 and 2021). The library came from the immunoSEQ multiplex PCR assay. RNA was extracted using the RNeasy kit, and roughly 0.5 to 1 microgram was reverse transcribed with random hexamers. Using fastp trimming at Q25 and MiXCR clonotype assembly, TCRdb reanalyzed the public sequencing data and kept in-frame beta chains. One record per CDR3 amino acid sequence lists the most common genes and DNA. This sample lists approximately 150,000 distinct CDR3 sequences; roughly 94% were detected once. The ten largest clones take up more than 0.065% of the sample. Sequenced input: CD4+ T cells from PBMCs. These receptors were taken from a human donor in good health.

The sample holds one count of this clonotype. The V gene is TRBV3-1, the J gene TRBJ2-3; no reliable D call. Germline assignment: CDR1 LGHDT and CDR2 YNNKEL (reference sequence). The V and J ends lost 3 bases and 1 base respectively, with 5 bases between them. This CDR3 has 13 residues. CDR3 coding DNA: TGTGCCAGCAGCCACTTCGGCACAGATACGCAGTATTTT. It codes for CASSHFGTDTQYF.

The V and J genes are TRBV6-2 or TRBV6-3 and TRBJ1-1; D is perhaps TRBD1 (6 bases). V was trimmed by 6 bases and J by 4 bases, leaving 12 bases between them. Germline V gives CDR1 MNHEY, CDR2 SVGEGT. CDR3 length: 13 residues. The chain's CDR3 is CASRTAGVTEAFF. The CDR3, as DNA: TGTGCCAGCAGGACGGCAGGGGTCACTGAAGCTTTCTTT.

The CDR3 spells CASSYTTGESGGEQYF. The CDR3 bases are TGTGCCAGCAGTTACACGACAGGGGAATCTGGAGGCGAGCAGTACTTC. The V gene is TRBV6-5, the J gene TRBJ2-7, with 8 bases identical to TRBD1. CDR1 and CDR2 (germline): MNHEY, SVGAGI. V shed 2 bases and J 6 bases; nucleotides not matched to a gene: 12. This CDR3 comprises 16 residues.

V is TRBV5-4 and J is TRBJ2-7, with 9 bases matching TRBD2. V shed 4 bases, J shed 6 bases, and the junction held 8 bases outside the gene matches. The CDR3 loop spans 14 amino acids. CDR1 and CDR2 from the germline V gene are SGHNT and YYREEE (reference sequence). The CDR3 spells CASSLRLADSEQYF. In DNA form, the CDR3 reads TGTGCCAGCAGCCTCAGACTAGCGGATAGCGAGCAGTACTTC.

The chain uses TRBV9 and TRBJ1-3; 8 bases align to TRBD1. Germline V gives CDR1 SGDLS, CDR2 YYNGEE. The CDR3 runs 13 residues. The J segment lost 8 bases and the V segment lost 3 bases, leaving 4 bases of the junction unmatched. DNA of the CDR3: TGTGCCAGCAGCGACCAGGGGGCCTACACCATATATTTT. Amino acid sequence: CASSDQGAYTIYF.

The CDR3: CASSLGDRYNEQFF. For the CDR3, the DNA is TGCGCCAGCAGCTTGGGCGACAGGTACAATGAGCAGTTCTTC. The chain is built from TRBV5-1 and TRBJ2-1; maybe TRBD1 (6 bases). Germline V gives CDR1 SGHRS, CDR2 YFSETQ. The CDR3 has 14 amino acids. Trimming pared 0 bases from V and 4 bases from J, leaving 8 bases between.

CDR3: CASSTTVYNEQFF. DNA of the CDR3: TGTGCCAGTAGTACTACAGTTTACAATGAGCAGTTCTTC. The V gene is TRBV19, the J gene TRBJ2-1; D not resolved. V shed 4 bases and J shed 4 bases, with 8 bases lying between them. Germline V lookup: CDR1 LNHDA, CDR2 SQIVND (reference sequence). This CDR3 region has 13 residues.

The chain is built from TRBV29-1 and TRBJ2-3; D is uncertain. The CDR3 extends over 12 amino acids. Trimming shortened V by 1 base and J by 4 bases, and 6 bases separated the two germline ends. The germline V gene has CDR1 SQVTM and CDR2 ANQGSEA. CDR3 sequence reads: CSVEGGSDTQYF. The CDR3 nucleotides are TGCAGCGTTGAAGGGGGTTCAGATACGCAGTATTTT.

The rearrangement joins TRBV24-1 to TRBJ2-5, with 9 positions matching TRBD1. V lost 3 bases and J lost 7; bases outside the gene matches: 8. CDR3 length equals 15 residues. The germline V gene has CDR1 KGHDR and CDR2 SFDVKD. CDR3 sequence (DNA): TGTGCCACCAGTGATGCGGACAGGGGTGGAGGGACCCAGTACTTC. As protein: CATSDADRGGGTQYF.

The count of this clonotype is one. This chain's CDR3 is CASSALATHTADTQYF. The CDR3, as DNA: TGTGCCAGCAGCGCGCTAGCAACACACACGGCAGATACGCAGTATTTT. The chain recombines TRBV9 with TRBJ2-3; D perhaps matches TRBD2 (5 bases). The CDR3 totals 16 residues. Per germline, CDR1 SGDLS and CDR2 YYNGEE. The V end was cut by 3 bases, the J end by 4 bases, with 18 bases between. Drawing the rest from reference TRBV9 and TRBJ2-3, the complete variable domain is DSGVTQTPKHLITATGQRVTLRCSPRSGDLSVYWYQQSLDQGLQFLIQYYNGEERAKGNILERFSAQQFPDLHSELNLSSLELGDSALYFCASSALATHTADTQYFGPGTRLTVL.

This chain connects TRBV6-1 to TRBJ1-5; 7 bases match TRBD1. V trimming: 3 bases; J trimming: 0 bases; junction bases outside the gene matches: 5. The CDR3 is 16 residues long. Per the germline V gene, CDR1 is MNHNS and CDR2 is SASEGT. The DNA of the CDR3 is TGTGCCAGCAGTGACCCCGGGACAGATAGCAATCAGCCCCAGCATTTT. Amino acid sequence: CASSDPGTDSNQPQHF.

The chain links TRBV5-1 to TRBJ1-4; 7 nucleotides line up with TRBD1. The V and J ends lost 0 bases and 8 bases, in that order; junction bases with no gene match: 10. This CDR3 is built from 16 residues. Germline CDR1 SGHRS, CDR2 YFSETQ. The CDR3 protein is CASSLESAGGWEKLFF. CDR3 bases: TGCGCCAGCAGCTTGGAATCGGCAGGGGGTTGGGAAAAACTGTTTTTT.

The rearrangement links TRBV18 to TRBJ2-5, with D possibly being TRBD1 (6 bases). With 4 bases removed from V and 4 bases from J, the gap between germline ends came to 13 bases. Germline-derived CDR1 and CDR2 are KGHSH and LQKENI. The CDR3 runs to 14 residues. The CDR3 nucleotides are TGTGCCAGCTCACTGGATGGGGGCAGAGAGACCCAGTACTTC. It encodes CASSLDGGRETQYF.

The genes are TRBV10-2 and TRBJ2-5; tentative D call: TRBD1 (6 bases). Looked up from germline, CDR1 is WSHSY and CDR2 is SAAADI. V was cut by 6 bases and J by 5 bases, with 10 bases left in between. The CDR3 is made up of 12 amino acids. CDR3 protein: CASRGQVETQYF. As DNA, the CDR3 is TGCGCCAGCAGGGGACAAGTGGAGACCCAGTACTTC.

CDR3 region: CAWSVPGLLYEQYF. The CDR3 coding sequence is TGTGCCTGGAGTGTCCCCGGACTTCTATACGAGCAGTACTTC. The rearrangement links TRBV30 to TRBJ2-7; D perhaps matches TRBD2 (5 bases). Trimming cost V 0 bases and J 4 bases, with 13 bases left between them. Germline CDR1 and CDR2: GTSNPN and SVGIG (reference sequence). The CDR3 is 14 residues long.

The genes are TRBV19 and TRBJ2-1; 12 nucleotides agree with TRBD2. CDR3 length: 15 amino acids. V lost 6 bases and J lost 5; bases outside the gene matches: 5. The germline gives CDR1 LNHDA, CDR2 SQIVND (reference sequence). Here the CDR3 reads CASRGASGGDNEQFF. The CDR3 nucleotides are TGTGCCAGTAGAGGGGCTAGCGGGGGGGACAATGAGCAGTTCTTC.

The genes are TRBV7-3 and TRBJ2-3; D unclear. Trimming cost V 1 base and J 1 base, with 6 bases left between them. The germline CDR1 and CDR2 sequences are SGHTA and FQGTGA. The CDR3 runs 14 residues. CDR3 sequence: CASSLKLGTDTQYF. The CDR3 DNA is TGTGCCAGCAGCTTAAAACTGGGCACAGATACGCAGTATTTT.

The gene calls are TRBV25-1 and TRBJ1-2; TRBD1 matches 7 bases. V lost 4 bases to trimming and J lost 8 bases; unmatched junction nucleotides: 7. CDR3 size: 13 residues. Germline values: CDR1 MGHDK, CDR2 SYGVNS. CDR3 amino acids: CASSGLTGQGYTF. CDR3 DNA sequence: TGTGCCAGCAGTGGGTTGACAGGGCAAGGCTACACCTTC.

This sequence joins TRBV19 and TRBJ1-1; D unclear. Trimming cost V 5 bases and J 2 bases, with 12 bases left between them. The CDR3 extends over 14 amino acids. Germline V gene sequence: CDR1 LNHDA, CDR2 SQIVND (reference sequence). CDR3 nucleotide sequence: TGTGCCAGTAGTCCCTCCCCGGCAAACACTGAAGCTTTCTTT. It is translated as CASSPSPANTEAFF.

The rearrangement uses TRBV5-1 and TRBJ2-5; D might be TRBD2 (7 bases). The CDR3 length is 15 residues. V shed 3 bases and J shed 1 base, with 13 bases lying between them. The germline gives CDR1 SGHRS, CDR2 YFSETQ. The CDR3 DNA reads as TGCGCCAGCAGCTACCCGCGGGGGCCCCAAGAGACCCAGTACTTC. This encodes CASSYPRGPQETQYF. The variable domain in full, completed from reference TRBV5-1 and TRBJ2-5, reads KAGVTQTPRYLIKTRGQQVTLSCSPISGHRSVSWYQQTPGQGLQFLFEYFSETQRNKGNFPGRFSGRQFSNSRSEMNVSTLELGDSALYLCASSYPRGPQETQYFGPGTRLLVL.

The CDR3 sequence is CASIAGNSYNEQFF. In DNA form, the CDR3 reads TGTGCCAGCATAGCCGGGAACTCCTACAATGAGCAGTTCTTC. This chain uses TRBV6-6 with TRBJ2-1, with D possibly TRBD2 on 5 matching bases. The CDR3 spans 14 residues. Germline V gene data show CDR1 as MNHNY and CDR2 as SVGAGI (reference sequence). Trimming took 7 bases from V and 0 from J, leaving 10 bases between them.